Below, 6 T cell receptor beta chains from the same sample are listed, as sequenced in a study of cytomegalovirus exposure and HLA in healthy donors. TCRdb keeps only in-frame clones here, not all; method: immunoSEQ multiplex PCR. The table includes 190,000 or so clones, 80% to 90% detected once. Sequenced sample: PBMCs. These receptors came from a woman in her thirties in good health and CMV-seropositive.

V usage is TRBV7-9 and J usage is TRBJ1-2, with D hard to call. CDR3 size: 11 residues. CDR1 is SEHNR and CDR2 is FQNEAQ in the germline V gene (reference sequence). Trimming shortened V by 3 bases and J by 6 bases, and 5 bases separated the two germline ends. The chain's CDR3 is CASSFQNGYTF. The DNA for the CDR3 is TGTGCCAGCAGCTTTCAGAATGGCTACACCTTC.

The chain recombines TRBV11-2 with TRBJ2-7; 8 nucleotides align to TRBD2. The CDR3 totals 11 residues. V lost 3 bases, J lost 13 bases, and 5 bases stayed unmatched. The germline V gene encodes CDR1 SGHAT and CDR2 FQNNGV. The CDR3 bases are TGTGCCAGCAGCTTTCGGGGGGGCATATACTTC. It yields the protein CASSFRGGIYF.

This clone was recorded once. Other DNA sequences in the same sample also yield this CDR3. The chain has TRBV2 and TRBJ2-7; D is perhaps TRBD2 (5 bases). Trimming cost V 7 bases and J 4 bases, with 8 bases left between them. The CDR3 extends over 11 amino acids. Germline loops: CDR1 SNHLY, CDR2 FYNNEI. The CDR3 DNA follows: TGTGCCAGCATCTCGGGATACGAGCAGTACTTC. This translates into CASISGYEQYF.

This sequence joins TRBV28 and TRBJ2-5; possible D gene TRBD1, 6 bases. V gave up 5 bases and J gave up 13 bases, with 17 bases separating them. Germline values: CDR1 MDHEN, CDR2 SYDVKM. The CDR3 totals 12 residues. The CDR3 reads CASSGPGTPLYF. The DNA for the CDR3 is TGTGCCAGCAGTGGGCCCGGGACACCTTTGTACTTC. Full variable domain (outside the CDR3, taken from reference TRBV28 and TRBJ2-5): DVKVTQSSRYLVKRTGEKVFLECVQDMDHENMFWYRQDPGLGLRLIYFSYDVKMKEKGDIPEGYSVSREKKERFSLILESASTNQTSMYLCASSGPGTPLYFGPGTRLLVL.

CDR3 DNA sequence: TGTGCCAGCAGCTTGGGTCGTTGGTCTCGGGGCACTGAAGCTTTCTTT. It codes for CASSLGRWSRGTEAFF. This chain joins TRBV5-6 and TRBJ1-1; D gene ambiguous. CDR3 length equals 16 residues. Trimming stripped 0 bases from V and 4 bases from J, with 16 bases between. CDR1 is SGHDT, CDR2 YYEEEE, per germline.

This clone came up a few times. The genes are TRBV27 and TRBJ2-7, with D perhaps TRBD1 (5 bases). CDR3 length: 13 amino acids. V lost 5 bases and J 4 bases, leaving 12 bases between the germline ends. Germline loops: CDR1 MNHEY, CDR2 SMNVEV (reference sequence). The CDR3 sequence: CASSPPGKYEQYF. The CDR3 nucleotides read TGTGCCAGCAGTCCGCCAGGGAAATACGAGCAGTACTTC.